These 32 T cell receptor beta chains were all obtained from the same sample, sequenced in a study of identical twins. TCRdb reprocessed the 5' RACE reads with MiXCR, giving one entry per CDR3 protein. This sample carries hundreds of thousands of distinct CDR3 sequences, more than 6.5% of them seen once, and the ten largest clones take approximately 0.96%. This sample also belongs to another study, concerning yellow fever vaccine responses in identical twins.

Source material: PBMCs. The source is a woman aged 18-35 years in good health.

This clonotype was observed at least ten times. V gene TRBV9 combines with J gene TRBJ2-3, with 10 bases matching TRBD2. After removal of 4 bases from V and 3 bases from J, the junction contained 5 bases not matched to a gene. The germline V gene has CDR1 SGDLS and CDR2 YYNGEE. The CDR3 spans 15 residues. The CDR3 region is CASSPNSGGTDTQYF. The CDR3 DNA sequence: TGTGCCAGCAGCCCTAATAGCGGGGGGACAGATACGCAGTATTTT.

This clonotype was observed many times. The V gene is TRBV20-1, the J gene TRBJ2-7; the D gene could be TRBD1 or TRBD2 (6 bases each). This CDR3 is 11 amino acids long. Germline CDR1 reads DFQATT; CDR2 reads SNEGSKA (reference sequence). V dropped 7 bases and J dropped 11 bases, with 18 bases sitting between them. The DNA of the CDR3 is TGCAGTGGCGGGACACCCCTGCAAGAGTACTTC. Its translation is CSGGTPLQEYF.

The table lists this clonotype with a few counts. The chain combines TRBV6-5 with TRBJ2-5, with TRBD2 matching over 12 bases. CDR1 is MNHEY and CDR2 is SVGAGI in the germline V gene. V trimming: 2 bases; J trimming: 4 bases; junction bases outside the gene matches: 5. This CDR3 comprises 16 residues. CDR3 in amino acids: CASSYEKTSGGETQYF. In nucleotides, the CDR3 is TGTGCCAGCAGTTACGAAAAGACTAGCGGGGGAGAGACCCAGTACTTC.

Written as DNA, the CDR3 is TGTGCCAGCAGCCAACGGGCGGGGGGACTCTCTGGGGCCAACGTCCTGACTTTC. Its translation: CASSQRAGGLSGANVLTF. The chain couples TRBV3-1 to TRBJ2-6; 8 positions match TRBD2. From germline, CDR1 is LGHDT and CDR2 YNNKEL (reference sequence). The J segment lost 0 bases and the V segment lost 2 bases, leaving 6 bases of the junction unmatched. The CDR3 has 18 amino acids. Based on the CDR3 plus reference TRBV3-1 and TRBJ2-6, the full variable domain is DTAVSQTPKYLVTQMGNDKSIKCEQNLGHDTMYWYKQDSKKFLKIMFSYNNKELIINETVPNRFSPKSPDKAHLNLHINSLELGDSAVYFCASSQRAGGLSGANVLTFGAGSRLTVL.

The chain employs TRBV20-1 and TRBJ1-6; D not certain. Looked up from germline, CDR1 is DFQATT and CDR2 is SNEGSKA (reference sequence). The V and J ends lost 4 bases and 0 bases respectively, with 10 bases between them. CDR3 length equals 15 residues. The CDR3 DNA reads TGCAGTGCTACCATACATAGCTCCTATAATTCACCCCTCCACTTT. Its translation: CSATIHSSYNSPLHF.

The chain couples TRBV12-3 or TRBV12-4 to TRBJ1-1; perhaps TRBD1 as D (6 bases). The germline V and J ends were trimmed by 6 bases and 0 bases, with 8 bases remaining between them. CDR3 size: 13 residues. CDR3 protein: CASRRDMNTEAFF. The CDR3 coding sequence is TGTGCCAGCAGACGGGACATGAACACTGAAGCTTTCTTT.

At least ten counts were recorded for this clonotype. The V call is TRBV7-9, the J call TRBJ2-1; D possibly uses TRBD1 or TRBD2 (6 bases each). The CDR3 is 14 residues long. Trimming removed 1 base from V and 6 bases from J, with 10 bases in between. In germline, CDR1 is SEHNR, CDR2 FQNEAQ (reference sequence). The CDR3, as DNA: TGTGCCAGCAGCTTAGGGGGGGCTGGCAATGAGCAGTTCTTC. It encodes CASSLGGAGNEQFF.

CDR3 DNA sequence: TGTGCCAGCAGCGCTGGGACACAAGGAACACTGGATACGCAGTATTTT. Amino acid sequence: CASSAGTQGTLDTQYF. The rearrangement links TRBV5-6 to TRBJ2-3; D is possibly TRBD1 (6 bases). Germline V gene lookup returns CDR1 SGHDT and CDR2 YYEEEE. V was shortened by 4 bases and J by 6 bases, with 21 bases between the two germline ends. The CDR3 is 16 amino acids.

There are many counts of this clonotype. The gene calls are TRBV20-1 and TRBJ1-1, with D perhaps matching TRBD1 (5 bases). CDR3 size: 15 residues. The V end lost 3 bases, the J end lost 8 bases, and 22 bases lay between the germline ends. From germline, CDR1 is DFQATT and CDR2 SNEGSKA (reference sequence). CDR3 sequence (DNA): TGCAGTGCTAGGTCTGTTGGGGCGGGGGAGAGGGAAGCTTTCTTT. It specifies CSARSVGAGEREAFF.

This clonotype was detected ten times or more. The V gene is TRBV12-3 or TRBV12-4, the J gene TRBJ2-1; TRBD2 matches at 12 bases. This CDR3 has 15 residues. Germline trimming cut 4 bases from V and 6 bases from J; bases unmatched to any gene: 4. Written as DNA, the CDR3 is TGTGCCAGCAGTTCGACTAGCGGGAGTCCCAATGAGCAGTTCTTC. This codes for CASSSTSGSPNEQFF.

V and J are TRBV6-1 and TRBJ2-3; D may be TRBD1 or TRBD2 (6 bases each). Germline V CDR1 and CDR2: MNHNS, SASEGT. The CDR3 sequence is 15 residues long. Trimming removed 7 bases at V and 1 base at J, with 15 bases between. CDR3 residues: CASNEGGRGTDTQYF. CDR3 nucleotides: TGTGCCAGCAATGAGGGGGGTCGTGGCACAGATACGCAGTATTTT.

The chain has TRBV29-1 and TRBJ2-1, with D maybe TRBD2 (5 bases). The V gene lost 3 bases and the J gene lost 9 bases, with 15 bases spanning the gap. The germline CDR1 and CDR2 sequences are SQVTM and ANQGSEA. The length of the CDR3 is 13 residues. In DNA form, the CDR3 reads TGCAGCGTTGAGGTGTCGGGATACGCTGAGCAGTTCTTC. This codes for CSVEVSGYAEQFF.

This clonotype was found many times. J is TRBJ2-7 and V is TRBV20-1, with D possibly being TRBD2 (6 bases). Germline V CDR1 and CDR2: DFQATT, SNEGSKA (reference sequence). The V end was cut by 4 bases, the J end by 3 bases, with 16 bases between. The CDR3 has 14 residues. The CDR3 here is CSAKDPGLLYEQYF. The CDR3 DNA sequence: TGCAGTGCTAAAGACCCGGGACTCCTCTACGAGCAGTACTTC.

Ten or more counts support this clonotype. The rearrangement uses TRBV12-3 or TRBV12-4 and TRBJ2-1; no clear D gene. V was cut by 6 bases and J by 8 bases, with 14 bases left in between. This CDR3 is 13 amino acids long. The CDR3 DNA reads TGTGCCAGCAGCCGGACGGGCCCGGATGAGCAGTTCTTC. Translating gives CASSRTGPDEQFF.

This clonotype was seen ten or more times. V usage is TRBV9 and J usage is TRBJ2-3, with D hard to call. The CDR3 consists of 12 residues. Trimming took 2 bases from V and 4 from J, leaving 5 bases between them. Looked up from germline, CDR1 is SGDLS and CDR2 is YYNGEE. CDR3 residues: CASSVGADTQYF. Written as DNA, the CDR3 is TGTGCCAGCAGCGTCGGAGCAGATACGCAGTATTTT.

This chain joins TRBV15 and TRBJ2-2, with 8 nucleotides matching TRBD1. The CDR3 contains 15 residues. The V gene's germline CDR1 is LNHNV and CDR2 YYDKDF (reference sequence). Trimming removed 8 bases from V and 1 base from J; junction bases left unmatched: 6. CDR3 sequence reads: CATQGQEENTGELFF. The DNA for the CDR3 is TGTGCCACCCAGGGACAGGAGGAGAACACCGGGGAGCTGTTTTTT.

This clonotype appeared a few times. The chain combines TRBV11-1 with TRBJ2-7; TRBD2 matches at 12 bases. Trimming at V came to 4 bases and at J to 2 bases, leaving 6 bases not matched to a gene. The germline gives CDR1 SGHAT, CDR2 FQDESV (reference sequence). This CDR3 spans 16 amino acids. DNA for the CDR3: TGTGCCAGCAGCTCGACTAGCGGGGGCGCCCCCTACGAGCAGTACTTC. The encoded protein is CASSSTSGGAPYEQYF.

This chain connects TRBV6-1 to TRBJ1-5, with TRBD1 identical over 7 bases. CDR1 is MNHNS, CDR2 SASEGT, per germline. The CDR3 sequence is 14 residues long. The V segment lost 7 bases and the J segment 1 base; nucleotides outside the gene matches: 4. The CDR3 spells CASKQGNSNQPQHF. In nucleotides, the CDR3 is TGTGCCAGCAAACAGGGGAACAGCAATCAGCCCCAGCATTTT.

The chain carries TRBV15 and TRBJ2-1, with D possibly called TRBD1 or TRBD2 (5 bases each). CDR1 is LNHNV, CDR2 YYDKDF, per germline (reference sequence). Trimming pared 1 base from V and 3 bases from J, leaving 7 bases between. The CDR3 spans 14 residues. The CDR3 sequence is CATSRGDLYNEQFF. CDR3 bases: TGTGCCACCAGCAGAGGGGACCTCTACAATGAGCAGTTCTTC.

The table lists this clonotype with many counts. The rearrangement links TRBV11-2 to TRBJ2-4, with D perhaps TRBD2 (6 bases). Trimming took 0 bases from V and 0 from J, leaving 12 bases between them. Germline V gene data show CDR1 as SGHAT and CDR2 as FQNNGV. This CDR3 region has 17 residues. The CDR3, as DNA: TGTGCCAGCAGCTTAGAGCGGGGAACATTAGCCAAAAACATTCAGTACTTC. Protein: CASSLERGTLAKNIQYF.

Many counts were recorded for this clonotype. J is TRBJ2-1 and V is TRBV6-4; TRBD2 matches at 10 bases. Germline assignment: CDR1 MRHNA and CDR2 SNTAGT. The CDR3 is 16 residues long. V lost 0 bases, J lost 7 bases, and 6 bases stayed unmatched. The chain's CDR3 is CASSDSELAGWNEQFF. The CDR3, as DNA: TGTGCCAGCAGTGACTCTGAACTAGCGGGATGGAATGAGCAGTTCTTC.

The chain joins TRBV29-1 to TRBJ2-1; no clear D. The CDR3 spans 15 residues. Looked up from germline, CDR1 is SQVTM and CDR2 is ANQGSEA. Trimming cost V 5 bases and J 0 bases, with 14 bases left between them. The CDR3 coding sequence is TGCAGCGTTTTCGGGCGAACAAGCTCCTACAATGAGCAGTTCTTC. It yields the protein CSVFGRTSSYNEQFF.

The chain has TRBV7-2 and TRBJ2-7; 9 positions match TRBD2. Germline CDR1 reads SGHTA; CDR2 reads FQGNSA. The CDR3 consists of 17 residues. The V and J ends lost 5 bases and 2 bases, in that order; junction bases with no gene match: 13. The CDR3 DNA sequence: TGTGCCAGCAGCCTCAACACCGGGACTAGCAAACCCTACGAGCAGTACTTC. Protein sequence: CASSLNTGTSKPYEQYF.

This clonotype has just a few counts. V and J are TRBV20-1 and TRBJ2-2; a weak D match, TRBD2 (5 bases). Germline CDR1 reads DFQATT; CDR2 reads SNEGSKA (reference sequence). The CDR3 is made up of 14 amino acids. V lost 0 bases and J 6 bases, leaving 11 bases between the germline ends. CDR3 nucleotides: TGCAGTGCTAGAGATGATTCGGGATCCGGGGAGCTGTTTTTT. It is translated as CSARDDSGSGELFF.

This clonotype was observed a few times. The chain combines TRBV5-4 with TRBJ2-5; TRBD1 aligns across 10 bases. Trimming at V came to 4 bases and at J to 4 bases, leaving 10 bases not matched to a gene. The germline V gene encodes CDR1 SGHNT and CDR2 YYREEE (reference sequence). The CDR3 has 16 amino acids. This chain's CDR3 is CASSVQRTGGRETQYF. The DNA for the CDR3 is TGTGCCAGCAGCGTTCAGAGGACAGGGGGACGAGAGACCCAGTACTTC.

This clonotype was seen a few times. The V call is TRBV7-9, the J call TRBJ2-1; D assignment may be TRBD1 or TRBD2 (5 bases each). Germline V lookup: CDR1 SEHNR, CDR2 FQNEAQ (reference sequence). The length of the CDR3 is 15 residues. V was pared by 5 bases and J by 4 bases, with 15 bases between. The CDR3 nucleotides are TGTGCCAGCAGCCACGTCGTTGGGGGTTACAATGAGCAGTTCTTC. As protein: CASSHVVGGYNEQFF.

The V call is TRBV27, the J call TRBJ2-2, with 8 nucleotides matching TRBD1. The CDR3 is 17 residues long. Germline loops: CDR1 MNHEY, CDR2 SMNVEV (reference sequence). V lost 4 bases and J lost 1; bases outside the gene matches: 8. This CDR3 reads CASSYPFGTGNTGELFF. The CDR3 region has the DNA TGTGCCAGCAGTTACCCATTCGGGACAGGGAACACCGGGGAGCTGTTTTTT.

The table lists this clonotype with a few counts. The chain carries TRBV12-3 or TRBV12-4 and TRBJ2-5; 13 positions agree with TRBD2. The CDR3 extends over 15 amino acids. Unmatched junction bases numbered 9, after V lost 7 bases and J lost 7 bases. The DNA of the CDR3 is TGTGCCAGCACGACTAGCGGGGGGTCCTTTAGGACCCAGTACTTC. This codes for CASTTSGGSFRTQYF.

The CDR3 loop is CASSNGNYEQYF. The CDR3, as DNA: TGTGCCAGCAGCAACGGTAACTACGAGCAGTACTTC. The J gene is TRBJ2-7, the V gene TRBV7-9; the D is unclear. The CDR3 runs to 12 residues. Germline values: CDR1 SEHNR, CDR2 FQNEAQ (reference sequence). Trimming left V 5 bases short and J 3 bases short, with 8 bases between.

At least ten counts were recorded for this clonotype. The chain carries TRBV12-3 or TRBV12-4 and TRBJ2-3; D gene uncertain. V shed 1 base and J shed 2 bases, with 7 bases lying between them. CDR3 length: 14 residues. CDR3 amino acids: CASSLDVPTDTQYF. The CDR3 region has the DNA TGTGCCAGCAGTTTAGACGTCCCCACAGATACGCAGTATTTT.

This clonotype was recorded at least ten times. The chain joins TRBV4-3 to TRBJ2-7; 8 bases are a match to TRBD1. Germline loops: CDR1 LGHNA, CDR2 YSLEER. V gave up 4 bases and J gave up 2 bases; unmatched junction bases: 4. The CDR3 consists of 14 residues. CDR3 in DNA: TGCGCCAGCAGCCGAGGGACAGGAGCCTACGAGCAGTACTTC. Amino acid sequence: CASSRGTGAYEQYF.

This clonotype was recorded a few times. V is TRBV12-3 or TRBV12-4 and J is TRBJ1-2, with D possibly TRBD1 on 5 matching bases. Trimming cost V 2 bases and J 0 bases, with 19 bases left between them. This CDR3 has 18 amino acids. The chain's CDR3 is CASSLLLGGADTNYGYTF. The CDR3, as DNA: TGTGCCAGCAGTTTACTACTGGGGGGTGCAGATACTAACTATGGCTACACCTTC.